These 21 T cell receptor beta chains came from one sample sequenced in a study of T cells in Graves' hyperthyroidism and ophthalmopathy. It was RNA transcripts that yielded the amplified TCR beta CDR3 regions. A first-round RT-PCR of the TCR CDR3 used the HTBI primer set. TCRdb processed the multiplex PCR reads anew with MiXCR; each CDR3 protein has one entry. Here the sample spans about 620,000 distinct CDR3 sequences, about 17% being singletons. The material sequenced was blood. These receptors all stem from a woman aged 25 to 45 with Graves' hyperthyroidism.

Worth noting for this clonotype: Given a much more abundant clone one base away, this may be a read error. The chain uses TRBV5-5 and TRBJ1-1; maybe TRBD1 (6 bases). The germline V and J ends were trimmed by 7 bases and 3 bases, with 16 bases remaining between them. CDR1 SGHKS and CDR2 YYEKEE come from the germline V gene (reference sequence). The CDR3 is 14 residues long. CDR3 bases: TGTGCCAGCGGCTACTTAGGGGGAGACACTGAAGCTTTCTTT. This gives the protein CASGYLGGDTEAFF.

This chain joins TRBV20-1 and TRBJ1-6; 7 bases align to TRBD1. Germline lookup yields CDR1 DFQATT and CDR2 SNEGSKA (reference sequence). The CDR3 runs to 14 residues. Trimming took 3 bases from V and 8 from J; bases not matched to a gene: 7. The CDR3, as DNA: TGCAGTGCTAGTTTGGCAGGGGGATATTCACCCCTCCACTTT. Translation gives CSASLAGGYSPLHF.

This clonotype was detected ten times or more. V is TRBV11-2 and J is TRBJ2-3; 9 nucleotides agree with TRBD1. V lost 6 bases, J lost 5 bases, and 15 bases stayed unmatched. Per germline, CDR1 SGHAT and CDR2 FQNNGV. This CDR3 is 17 amino acids long. CDR3 sequence reads: CASSPGGGQGLGDTQYF. For the CDR3, the DNA is TGTGCCAGCAGTCCCGGGGGTGGACAGGGGCTAGGAGATACGCAGTATTTT. Drawing the rest from reference TRBV11-2 and TRBJ2-3, the complete variable domain is EAGVAQSPRYKIIEKRQSVAFWCNPISGHATLYWYQQILGQGPKLLIQFQNNGVVDDSQLPKDRFSAERLKGVDSTLKIQPAKLEDSAVYLCASSPGGGQGLGDTQYFGPGTRLTVL.

This clonotype was detected many times. The V call is TRBV28, the J call TRBJ1-4; TRBD1 aligns across 9 bases. CDR3 length: 17 amino acids. Germline V lookup: CDR1 MDHEN, CDR2 SYDVKM. V was pared by 6 bases and J by 3 bases, with 11 bases of the junction left unmatched. CDR3 loop: CASSPSRGTGPNEKLFF. As DNA, the CDR3 is TGTGCCAGCAGCCCTAGTAGAGGGACAGGGCCTAATGAAAAACTGTTTTTT. The whole variable domain, filled in from reference TRBV28 and TRBJ1-4, reads DVKVTQSSRYLVKRTGEKVFLECVQDMDHENMFWYRQDPGLGLRLIYFSYDVKMKEKGDIPEGYSVSREKKERFSLILESASTNQTSMYLCASSPSRGTGPNEKLFFGSGTQLSVL.

This sequence joins TRBV20-1 and TRBJ2-7; D may be TRBD1 or TRBD2 (5 bases each). V gave up 5 bases and J gave up 5 bases, with 7 bases separating them. Germline CDR1 reads DFQATT; CDR2 reads SNEGSKA (reference sequence). The CDR3 spans 10 residues. CDR3 sequence reads: CSAWGNEQYF. CDR3 DNA: TGCAGTGCTTGGGGGAACGAGCAGTACTTC.

This clonotype has a count of ten or more. The chain employs TRBV30 and TRBJ1-5; TRBD1 matches 7 bases. J lost 7 bases, V lost 2 bases, and 5 bases had no gene match. The germline gives CDR1 GTSNPN, CDR2 SVGIG (reference sequence). This CDR3 has 13 residues. CDR3 nucleotide sequence: TGTGCCTGGAGTCCCAGGGGGGACCAGCCCCAGCATTTT. This gives the protein CAWSPRGDQPQHF. Full variable domain (rest looked up from reference TRBV30 and TRBJ1-5): SQTIHQWPATLVQPVGSPLSLECTVEGTSNPNLYWYRQAAGRGLQLLFYSVGIGQISSEVPQNLSASRPQDRQFILSSKKLLLSDSGFYLCAWSPRGDQPQHFGDGTRLSIL.

V and J are TRBV30 and TRBJ2-1, with a tentative D call TRBD2 (6 bases). V lost 4 bases and J lost 0, with 10 bases in between. Germline assignment: CDR1 GTSNPN and CDR2 SVGIG (reference sequence). CDR3 length: 14 amino acids. CDR3: CAWTSVSSYNEQFF. CDR3 nucleotide sequence: TGTGCCTGGACTAGCGTAAGCTCCTACAATGAGCAGTTCTTC.

Many counts were recorded for this clonotype. The CDR3 region is CASGAGDTDTQYF. The CDR3 DNA sequence: TGTGCCAGCGGAGCGGGAGACACAGATACGCAGTATTTT. This rearrangement joins TRBV25-1 to TRBJ2-3, with TRBD2 matching over 8 bases. The V segment lost 8 bases and the J segment 2 bases; nucleotides outside the gene matches: 3. In germline, CDR1 is MGHDK, CDR2 SYGVNS. The CDR3 runs to 13 residues.

This clonotype has only one observation. The final CDR3 position lacks the conserved phenylalanine or tryptophan, pointing to a likely read error. The CDR3 DNA reads TGTGCCAGCATGGTGCAGGGGGCCAAAAACATTCAGTACTCC. Translated: CASMVQGAKNIQYS. The rearrangement joins TRBV6-1 to TRBJ2-4; D possibly corresponds to TRBD1 (6 bases). Germline V gene sequence: CDR1 MNHNS, CDR2 SASEGT. Trimming pared 7 bases from V and 1 base from J, leaving 11 bases between. CDR3 length: 14 amino acids.

The chain is built from TRBV5-1 and TRBJ1-1, with D hard to call. Per the germline V gene, CDR1 is SGHRS and CDR2 is YFSETQ. The CDR3 runs to 14 residues. Trimming shortened V by 1 base and J by 1 base, and 8 bases separated the two germline ends. For the CDR3, the DNA is TGCGCCAGCAGCTTGTCTGTCAGGAACACTGAAGCTTTCTTT. This translates into CASSLSVRNTEAFF.

This clonotype was seen repeatedly, ten times or more. The chain carries TRBV15 and TRBJ2-5, with 9 bases identical to TRBD2. Looked up from germline, CDR1 is LNHNV and CDR2 is YYDKDF (reference sequence). J gave up 2 bases and V 6 bases, and 10 bases lay outside the gene matches. CDR3 length: 16 residues. The CDR3 bases are TGTGCCACCAGACCCTATCCGGCGGGAGGGCAAGAGACCCAGTACTTC. This translates into CATRPYPAGGQETQYF. Looking up the rest from reference TRBV15 and TRBJ2-5 gives the full variable domain: DAMVIQNPRYQVTQFGKPVTLSCSQTLNHNVMYWYQQKSSQAPKLLFHYYDKDFNNEADTPDNFQSRRPNTSFCFLDIRSPGLGDTAMYLCATRPYPAGGQETQYFGPGTRLLVL.

This clonotype occurred many times. The rearrangement joins TRBV12-3 or TRBV12-4 to TRBJ1-4; tentatively, D is TRBD1 (5 bases). The CDR3 runs 16 residues. V lost 2 bases, J lost 7 bases, and 17 bases lay in between. The DNA of the CDR3 is TGTGCCAGCAGTTTATCCGGGGGGGGGATAGGTGAAAAACTGTTTTTT. Residues: CASSLSGGGIGEKLFF.

This clonotype was found a few times. This chain joins TRBV10-3 and TRBJ1-1; TRBD1 might be the D (5 bases). Trimming took 6 bases from V and 5 from J, leaving 13 bases between them. The CDR3 spans 13 residues. Germline loops: CDR1 ENHRY, CDR2 SYGVKD. The CDR3, as DNA: TGTGCCATCAGCGTTTTCCAGGGAACTGAAGCTTTCTTT. This gives the protein CAISVFQGTEAFF.

In this sample, this clonotype turned up many times. The gene calls are TRBV12-3 or TRBV12-4 and TRBJ2-1; 7 nucleotides line up with TRBD2. The ends lost 7 bases at V and 5 bases at J; junction bases unmatched: 14. The CDR3 runs 16 residues. The CDR3 DNA reads TGTGCCAGCAACGTCCGACAAGCGGGGACGAACAATGAGCAGTTCTTC. Translating gives CASNVRQAGTNNEQFF.

This clonotype was seen a single time. A single base separates this from a much larger clone, so it may be a read error. The gene calls are TRBV12-3 or TRBV12-4 and TRBJ2-2; D is possibly TRBD2 (5 bases). The CDR3 runs to 14 residues. As DNA, the CDR3 is TGTGCCAGCAGTTTTAGGGAGAACGCCGGGGAGCTGTTTTTT. Translation: CASSFRENAGELFF.

This clonotype was seen a handful of times. The V gene is TRBV12-3 or TRBV12-4, the J gene TRBJ1-6, with D hard to call. CDR3 length: 13 residues. V was shortened by 6 bases and J by 7 bases, with 10 bases between the two germline ends. The CDR3 region is CASSPVSNSPLHF. CDR3 nucleotide sequence: TGTGCCAGCAGCCCCGTATCAAATTCACCCCTCCACTTT.

The chain carries TRBV6-1 and TRBJ2-7; 13 bases match TRBD2. CDR3 length: 14 residues. Germline loops: CDR1 MNHNS, CDR2 SASEGT. V was pared by 6 bases and J by 5 bases, with 4 bases of the junction left unmatched. CDR3 coding DNA: TGTGCCAGCAGACCCGGACTAGCGGGAGACGAGCAGTACTTC. Amino acid sequence: CASRPGLAGDEQYF.

This clonotype has ten or more counts. The chain is built from TRBV5-8 and TRBJ2-5; no firm D call. Trimming took off 2 bases at V and 2 bases at J, with 10 bases between the two ends. The V gene's germline CDR1 is SGHTS and CDR2 YDEGEE. The CDR3 runs to 14 residues. The CDR3: CASSFQTRQETQYF. CDR3 in DNA: TGTGCCAGCAGCTTTCAGACGAGACAAGAGACCCAGTACTTC.

The gene calls are TRBV15 and TRBJ1-2; TRBD1 is a possible D gene (6 bases). The CDR3 sequence is 15 residues long. The V gene lost 0 bases and the J gene lost 5 bases, with 13 bases spanning the gap. Per germline, CDR1 LNHNV and CDR2 YYDKDF (reference sequence). CDR3 in amino acids: CATSRDQGFWYGYTF. In nucleotides, the CDR3 is TGTGCCACCAGCAGAGACCAGGGGTTTTGGTATGGCTACACCTTC.

The chain has TRBV6-1 and TRBJ2-7; possible D gene TRBD2, 7 bases. V lost 4 bases and J lost 6, with 13 bases in between. This CDR3 is 13 amino acids long. The germline CDR1 and CDR2 sequences are MNHNS and SASEGT. The CDR3 DNA sequence: TGTGCCAGCAGTGGAGGGGGGGGAGTCGAGCAGTACTTC. It is translated as CASSGGGGVEQYF.

This clonotype showed up just a few times. The rearrangement joins TRBV28 to TRBJ1-2, with no clear D. The CDR3 consists of 13 residues. The ends were cut back, 5 bases at V and 4 bases at J, with 11 bases in the middle. CDR1 and CDR2 from the germline V gene are MDHEN and SYDVKM. CDR3: CASSASYFYGYTF. The CDR3 DNA sequence: TGTGCCAGCAGTGCCTCTTATTTCTATGGCTACACCTTC.